Listed here are 31 T cell receptor beta chains from one sample, sequenced in a study of identical twins. TCRdb called the 5' RACE reads again in MiXCR, with one record for every CDR3 protein. The data hold around 480,000 distinct CDR3 sequences, with about 13% observed a single time. This same sample was also part of a study on yellow fever vaccine responses in identical twins.

Sequencing was performed on CD4+ T cells sorted from blood. All receptors come from a young woman in good health.

The CDR3 spells CASSLRDTNTEAFF. CDR3 sequence (DNA): TGTGCCAGCAGCCTCCGGGACACGAACACTGAAGCTTTCTTT. The chain combines TRBV4-2 with TRBJ1-1; perhaps TRBD1 as D (6 bases). The germline V gene has CDR1 LGHNA and CDR2 YNFKEQ. The V end was cut by 4 bases, the J end by 1 base, with 10 bases between. This CDR3 spans 14 amino acids.

The chain employs TRBV20-1 and TRBJ2-2; 11 nucleotides agree with TRBD2. Germline V gene data show CDR1 as DFQATT and CDR2 as SNEGSKA (reference sequence). This CDR3 region has 17 residues. CDR3 sequence reads: CCASPVISGGATGELFF. DNA of the CDR3: TGCTGCGCCTCCCCCGTTATTAGCGGGGGGGCTACCGGGGAGCTGTTTTTT.

The rearrangement joins TRBV2 to TRBJ1-2; D is undetermined. V was trimmed by 3 bases and J by 7 bases, leaving 12 bases between them. Germline values: CDR1 SNHLY, CDR2 FYNNEI. The CDR3 is 13 residues long. CDR3 amino acids: CASSEGRNAGYTF. CDR3 coding DNA: TGTGCCAGCAGTGAGGGCAGGAATGCTGGCTACACCTTC.

This clonotype was observed many times. This chain joins TRBV12-3 or TRBV12-4 and TRBJ2-2; D is unresolved. CDR3 length: 13 residues. Trimming stripped 5 bases from V and 0 bases from J, with 4 bases between. The CDR3 nucleotides are TGTGCCAGCAGTCCAACGAACACCGGGGAGCTGTTTTTT. As protein: CASSPTNTGELFF.

The chain recombines TRBV12-3 or TRBV12-4 with TRBJ2-1, with a weak D call TRBD1 (6 bases). V gave up 3 bases and J gave up 1 base, with 10 bases separating them. The CDR3 is made up of 15 amino acids. The CDR3 DNA is TGTGCCAGCAGTTTCGCTAGGGGGTCCTACAATGAGCAGTTCTTC. Amino acid sequence: CASSFARGSYNEQFF.

This clonotype was found a few times. This chain links TRBV20-1 with TRBJ2-1, with 7 bases aligning to TRBD1. The CDR3 has 16 residues. Looked up from germline, CDR1 is DFQATT and CDR2 is SNEGSKA (reference sequence). The V segment lost 0 bases and the J segment 0 bases; nucleotides outside the gene matches: 5. The CDR3 DNA reads as TGCAGTGCTAGAGATCCGGGACAGAACTCCTACAATGAGCAGTTCTTC. It encodes CSARDPGQNSYNEQFF.

The V gene is TRBV20-1, the J gene TRBJ1-1, with 10 bases that match TRBD1. J lost 0 bases, V lost 3 bases, and 10 bases had no gene match. This CDR3 is built from 17 residues. CDR1 DFQATT and CDR2 SNEGSKA come from the germline V gene (reference sequence). The CDR3: CSARPGQGTRMNTEAFF. CDR3 sequence (DNA): TGCAGTGCTAGGCCGGGACAGGGGACGCGGATGAACACTGAAGCTTTCTTT.

V usage is TRBV30 and J usage is TRBJ2-1; D uncertain. In germline, CDR1 is GTSNPN, CDR2 SVGIG (reference sequence). Trimming left V 0 bases short and J 7 bases short, with 4 bases between. The length of the CDR3 is 11 residues. The CDR3 sequence is CAWSVRNEQFF. The DNA for the CDR3 is TGTGCCTGGAGTGTGAGGAATGAGCAGTTCTTC.

V gene TRBV5-1 combines with J gene TRBJ2-2; D possibly corresponds to TRBD1 (6 bases). The germline V gene encodes CDR1 SGHRS and CDR2 YFSETQ. The CDR3 consists of 15 residues. V dropped 6 bases and J dropped 2 bases, with 14 bases sitting between them. The CDR3 sequence: CASNVQGINTGELFF. CDR3 nucleotides: TGCGCCAGCAACGTACAGGGAATTAACACCGGGGAGCTGTTTTTT.

This clonotype was counted a few times. The chain links TRBV28 to TRBJ2-1; D is perhaps TRBD1 (5 bases). The ends were cut back, 1 base at V and 10 bases at J, with 8 bases in the middle. The CDR3 is 12 amino acids. Per germline, CDR1 MDHEN and CDR2 SYDVKM. This CDR3 is CASSLLRQEQFF. The CDR3 DNA follows: TGTGCCAGCAGTTTATTAAGACAGGAGCAGTTCTTC.

This chain connects TRBV10-3 to TRBJ2-7, with no clear D. CDR1 and CDR2 (germline): ENHRY, SYGVKD. CDR3 size: 13 residues. V was clipped by 3 bases and J by 4 bases, with 10 bases between them. This chain's CDR3 is CAISDSNVYEQYF. CDR3 DNA sequence: TGTGCCATCAGTGATAGTAACGTGTACGAGCAGTACTTC.

Many counts were recorded for this clonotype. V gene TRBV5-1 combines with J gene TRBJ1-5; D unresolved. Trimming left V 2 bases short and J 1 base short, with 10 bases between. This CDR3 has 15 amino acids. Per the germline V gene, CDR1 is SGHRS and CDR2 is YFSETQ. The CDR3 reads CASSFSGLSNQPQHF. CDR3 nucleotide sequence: TGCGCCAGCAGCTTTTCCGGGCTCAGCAATCAGCCCCAGCATTTT.

The chain is built from TRBV4-1 and TRBJ2-7; D is unclear. The germline V gene has CDR1 MGHRA and CDR2 YSYEKL. There are 20 residues in the CDR3. Trimming took off 1 base at V and 0 bases at J, with 25 bases between the two ends. The CDR3 region is CASSQGISFLLAATSYEQYF. For the CDR3, the DNA is TGCGCCAGCAGCCAAGGAATTTCGTTTTTATTGGCGGCGACCTCCTACGAGCAGTACTTC.

V and J are TRBV5-1 and TRBJ2-3, with TRBD2 matching over 15 bases. Germline V gene data show CDR1 as SGHRS and CDR2 as YFSETQ. The V segment lost 3 bases and the J segment 2 bases; nucleotides outside the gene matches: 7. The CDR3 length is 18 residues. The CDR3 nucleotides are TGCGCCAGCAGCTCCGGACTAGCGGGGGGGCGGGTCACAGATACGCAGTATTTT. Residues: CASSSGLAGGRVTDTQYF. Supplemented by reference TRBV5-1 and TRBJ2-3, the full variable domain reads KAGVTQTPRYLIKTRGQQVTLSCSPISGHRSVSWYQQTPGQGLQFLFEYFSETQRNKGNFPGRFSGRQFSNSRSEMNVSTLELGDSALYLCASSSGLAGGRVTDTQYFGPGTRLTVL.

This clonotype has at least ten counts. This sequence joins TRBV6-5 and TRBJ1-1; no firm D call. This CDR3 comprises 14 residues. Looked up from germline, CDR1 is MNHEY and CDR2 is SVGAGI. With 4 bases removed from V and 4 bases from J, the gap between germline ends came to 13 bases. The CDR3 sequence: CASSSRRVGTEAFF. The CDR3 coding sequence is TGTGCCAGCAGTTCCAGGAGAGTCGGCACTGAAGCTTTCTTT.

CDR3 region: CASSPSFSILYEQYF. CDR3 in DNA: TGTGCCAGCAGTCCATCATTCTCCATCCTCTACGAGCAGTACTTC. V and J are TRBV27 and TRBJ2-7; no definite D call. This CDR3 has 15 residues. With 5 bases removed from V and 3 bases from J, the gap between germline ends came to 17 bases. Germline V gene lookup returns CDR1 MNHEY and CDR2 SMNVEV (reference sequence).

The rearrangement uses TRBV15 and TRBJ2-5; 14 bases match TRBD2. The ends lost 1 base at V and 5 bases at J; junction bases unmatched: 0. Germline values: CDR1 LNHNV, CDR2 YYDKDF (reference sequence). The CDR3 runs to 15 residues. The CDR3 reads CATSRGLAGGETQYF. In nucleotides, the CDR3 is TGTGCCACCAGCAGAGGACTAGCGGGGGGGGAGACCCAGTACTTC.

V and J are TRBV7-2 and TRBJ2-3; a weak D match, TRBD1 (6 bases). V lost 5 bases and J lost 2, with 11 bases in between. The CDR3 runs 14 residues. Germline V lookup: CDR1 SGHTA, CDR2 FQGNSA. In nucleotides, the CDR3 is TGTGCCAGCAGCGCTCAGGGGTACACAGATACGCAGTATTTT. Protein product: CASSAQGYTDTQYF.

Written as DNA, the CDR3 is TGTGCCAGTATAACGGGCATAGGAGGTACGCAGTATTTT. Translation: CASITGIGGTQYF. The rearrangement uses TRBV7-2 and TRBJ2-3; D possibly corresponds to TRBD2 (5 bases). The CDR3 runs to 13 residues. CDR1 and CDR2 (germline): SGHTA, FQGNSA. The ends were cut back, 9 bases at V and 8 bases at J, with 18 bases in the middle.

Comment on this clonotype: A much larger clone lies a single base off, so this may be a read error. The chain joins TRBV2 to TRBJ2-1, with 12 positions matching TRBD2. Trimming cost V 8 bases and J 9 bases; bases outside gene matches: 20. CDR3 size: 18 residues. Germline V gene lookup returns CDR1 SNHLY and CDR2 FYNNEI. In nucleotides, the CDR3 is TGTGCCAGCTGTTTGGGGCTAGCGGGAGGGCCAGTAGATACTGAGCAGTTCTTC. This sequence encodes CASCLGLAGGPVDTEQFF.

This clonotype has just a few counts. This rearrangement joins TRBV5-1 to TRBJ2-7, with 9 bases lining up with TRBD2. The length of the CDR3 is 18 residues. With V trimmed by 4 bases and J by 0 bases, 14 bases remained unmatched. From germline, CDR1 is SGHRS and CDR2 YFSETQ. The CDR3 DNA reads as TGCGCCAGCAGCCTTTGGACCGCTAGCGGGGTGAGCTCCTACGAGCAGTACTTC. Its protein is CASSLWTASGVSSYEQYF.

CDR3 coding DNA: TGTGCCAGTAGCACCGGGGGGGGGATGACCTACAATGAGCAGTTCTTC. Its translation is CASSTGGGMTYNEQFF. This chain uses TRBV19 with TRBJ2-1; 8 nucleotides line up with TRBD2. Germline CDR1 and CDR2: LNHDA and SQIVND (reference sequence). V trimming: 6 bases; J trimming: 2 bases; junction bases outside the gene matches: 9. CDR3 length: 16 amino acids. Using reference TRBV19 and TRBJ2-1 for the parts outside the CDR3, the full variable domain is DGGITQSPKYLFRKEGQNVTLSCEQNLNHDAMYWYRQDPGQGLRLIYYSQIVNDFQKGDIAEGYSVSREKKESFPLTVTSAQKNPTAFYLCASSTGGGMTYNEQFFGPGTRLTVL.

This clonotype was observed many times. Written as DNA, the CDR3 is TGTGCCTGGCGAAGGGAGGAGAGTTCACCCCTCCACTTT. Its translation is CAWRREESSPLHF. The chain joins TRBV2 to TRBJ1-6; D ambiguous. The CDR3 sequence is 13 residues long. The V end was cut by 11 bases, the J end by 9 bases, with 17 bases between. The germline V gene has CDR1 SNHLY and CDR2 FYNNEI.

This clonotype was seen only a few times. CDR3 region: CASKDLAGGNEQFF. CDR3 coding DNA: TGTGCCAGCAAGGATTTAGCGGGAGGCAATGAGCAGTTCTTC. The chain uses TRBV6-2 or TRBV6-3 and TRBJ2-1; the match to TRBD2 covers 10 bases. The CDR3 sequence is 14 residues long. The germline gives CDR1 MNHEY, CDR2 SVGEGT. J was trimmed by 6 bases and V by 7 bases; bases with no gene match: 6.

This clonotype was counted ten times or more. The chain combines TRBV12-3 or TRBV12-4 with TRBJ2-3; D unclear. V lost 6 bases, J lost 1 base, and 8 bases lay in between. The CDR3 is made up of 13 amino acids. CDR3 nucleotides: TGTGCCAGCAGGTACCCTGGCACAGATACGCAGTATTTT. It translates to CASRYPGTDTQYF.

This clonotype was found a few times. The chain carries TRBV12-3 or TRBV12-4 and TRBJ1-4, with TRBD1 matching 7 bases. The J segment lost 8 bases and the V segment lost 6 bases, leaving 9 bases of the junction unmatched. The CDR3 loop spans 14 amino acids. The DNA for the CDR3 is TGTGCCAGCAGACCCGGACAGGCCTACGAAAAACTGTTTTTT. Amino acids: CASRPGQAYEKLFF.

V and J are TRBV7-9 and TRBJ2-7; maybe TRBD1 (6 bases). With 6 bases removed from V and 7 bases from J, the gap between germline ends came to 19 bases. The CDR3 is 14 residues long. Germline CDR1 SEHNR, CDR2 FQNEAQ (reference sequence). The CDR3 sequence: CASSQDRFVGEQYF. CDR3 nucleotides: TGTGCCAGCAGTCAAGACAGGTTTGTTGGTGAGCAGTACTTC.

The chain uses TRBV7-2 and TRBJ2-7; possibly TRBD1 for D (5 bases). With 2 bases removed from V and 6 bases from J, the gap between germline ends came to 11 bases. The CDR3 runs 13 residues. The germline V gene encodes CDR1 SGHTA and CDR2 FQGNSA. The CDR3 nucleotides read TGTGCCAGCAGCTTACGCAGGGATCTCGAGCAGTACTTC. Translating it yields CASSLRRDLEQYF.

This clonotype was seen a handful of times. The CDR3 bases are TGTGCCAGCAGCTTGGGGACCCGAGCGGCAGGGAACACCGGGGAGCTGTTTTTT. It is translated as CASSLGTRAAGNTGELFF. The chain links TRBV5-4 to TRBJ2-2, with D perhaps matching TRBD2 (5 bases). CDR1 and CDR2 (germline): SGHNT, YYREEE (reference sequence). CDR3 length: 18 residues. With 0 bases removed from V and 1 base from J, the gap between germline ends came to 16 bases.

There are many counts of this clonotype. This chain uses TRBV7-2 with TRBJ2-1; 12 bases map to TRBD2. V shed 5 bases, J shed 5 bases, and the junction held 4 bases outside the gene matches. The length of the CDR3 is 15 residues. Germline values: CDR1 SGHTA, CDR2 FQGNSA. CDR3 amino acids: CASSAPSGGDNEQFF. Here the CDR3 DNA reads TGTGCCAGCAGCGCTCCTAGCGGGGGGGACAATGAGCAGTTCTTC. The entire variable domain, with the rest obtained from reference TRBV7-2 and TRBJ2-1, is as follows: GAGVSQSPSNKVTEKGKDVELRCDPISGHTALYWYRQSLGQGLEFLIYFQGNSAPDKSGLPSDRFSAERTGGSVSTLTIQRTQQEDSAVYLCASSAPSGGDNEQFFGPGTRLTVL.

This clonotype was seen ten or more times. The chain employs TRBV20-1 and TRBJ2-1; the match to TRBD2 covers 12 bases. CDR1 DFQATT and CDR2 SNEGSKA come from the germline V gene (reference sequence). The junction had 5 bases not matched to a gene; V was cut back by 0 bases and J by 8 bases. This CDR3 spans 15 amino acids. The CDR3 reads CSARDKTSGSYEQFF. The CDR3 coding sequence is TGCAGTGCTAGAGATAAGACTAGCGGGAGCTATGAGCAGTTCTTC.